Listed below are T cell receptor beta chains from one sample, sequenced in a study of cytomegalovirus exposure and HLA in healthy donors. Profiled with immunoSEQ multiplex PCR; TCRdb holds only in-frame clones, not every one. The table includes 76,000 or so clones, around four fifths detected once. The sequencing sample was made of PBMCs. The receptors derive from a woman in her forties in good health and CMV-seropositive. Both conserved end residues are part of each CDR3. The order of the fields is clone size, J gene, V gene, D gene, CDR3 DNA, CDR3 protein. D genes are given only for firm matches. Only part of the rows carry a size: once, few, many, or a class if the clone is expanded.

few,TRBJ2-3,TRBV10-1,TRBD1,TGCGCCAGCAGTACCGGACAGGGGATCACAGATACGCAGTATTTT,CASSTGQGITDTQYF
NA,TRBJ2-7,TRBV29-1,NA,TGCAGCGTTGGGACTGGTACCTACGAGCAGTACTTC,CSVGTGTYEQYF
NA,TRBJ2-5,TRBV5-1,NA,TGCGCCAGCAGCTTGGATAGCGGAAGGGAGACCCAGTACTTC,CASSLDSGRETQYF
NA,TRBJ2-3,TRBV5-4,TRBD2,TGTGCCAGCAGCAGCGGGGGGGCCGGCACAGATACGCAGTATTTT,CASSSGGAGTDTQYF
few,TRBJ2-2,TRBV6-1,TRBD2,TGTGCCAGCAGTTCTAGCGGGGTTCACACCGGGGAGCTGTTTTTT,CASSSSGVHTGELFF
NA,TRBJ1-3,TRBV30,NA,TGTGCCTGGAGTCCCGGGAACACCATATATTTT,CAWSPGNTIYF
NA,TRBJ2-3,TRBV7-2,NA,TGTGCCAGCAGCAATAGCGGTTTTCCCGGTGATACGCAGTATTTT,CASSNSGFPGDTQYF
NA,TRBJ1-4,TRBV28,TRBD1,TGTGCCAGCAGTTTCGGGGACAGCCTAAAACTGTTTTTT,CASSFGDSLKLFF
NA,TRBJ1-6,TRBV10-3,NA,TGTGCCATCAGTGAGTTGAGACTCGAATCACCCCTCCACTTT,CAISELRLESPLHF
NA,TRBJ2-4,TRBV27,NA,TGTGCCAGCAGTTCTGAAGGGGCCGACCACATTCAGTACTTC,CASSSEGADHIQYF
few,TRBJ2-6,TRBV11-2,TRBD1,TGTGCCAGCAGATTTCTTGACAGGGCTGGGGCCAACGTCCTGACTTTC,CASRFLDRAGANVLTF
NA,TRBJ1-4,TRBV7-9,TRBD1,TGTGCCAGCAGCTTGGGACAGGGGGCCTTTAATGAAAAACTGTTTTTT,CASSLGQGAFNEKLFF
NA,TRBJ2-7,TRBV4-1,NA,TGCGCCAGCAGCCAAGGACAGACCTACGAGCAGTACTTC,CASSQGQTYEQYF
NA,TRBJ2-7,TRBV7-7,TRBD2,TGTGCCAGCAGCCCCTACCCTCTAGCGGGGGGGCCAGCCGACGAGCAGTACTTC,CASSPYPLAGGPADEQYF
NA,TRBJ1-6,TRBV9,NA,TGTGCCAGCAGCCCGGGGGGAGGCTCGTATAATTCACCCCTCCACTTT,CASSPGGGSYNSPLHF
NA,TRBJ2-3,TRBV5-4,TRBD1,TGTGCCAGCCTCAGACAGGGCTCTAGCACAGATACGCAGTATTTT,CASLRQGSSTDTQYF
NA,TRBJ2-1,TRBV7-9,TRBD2,TGTGCCAGCAGCTTAGTCAGCGGGGTCGACAATGAGCAGTTCTTC,CASSLVSGVDNEQFF
NA,TRBJ1-5,TRBV10-3,TRBD1,TGTGCCATCAGTACAGGGGAGGATCAGCCCCAGCATTTT,CAISTGEDQPQHF
medium-sized,TRBJ2-7,TRBV9,NA,TGTGCCAGCAGCGTTCTTGCCCCACAGGGTTCTCGCGAGCAGTACTTC,CASSVLAPQGSREQYF
NA,TRBJ2-2,TRBV30,TRBD2,TGTGCCTGGACCGGGGGTAGCGGGGATAACACCGGGGAGCTGTTTTTT,CAWTGGSGDNTGELFF
NA,TRBJ2-3,TRBV28,TRBD1,TGTGCCAGCAGGCCTCCGGGACAGCATACGCAGTATTTT,CASRPPGQHTQYF
few,TRBJ1-1,TRBV28,TRBD1,TGTGCCAGCAGTTCGACAGGGGGATGGACTGAAGCTTTCTTT,CASSSTGGWTEAFF
NA,TRBJ2-1,TRBV4-3,TRBD2,TGCGCCAGCAGCCGGACTAGCGGGGAGAATGAGCAGTTCTTC,CASSRTSGENEQFF
NA,TRBJ1-2,TRBV6-5,TRBD1,TGTGCCAGCAGACTGGGACAGGGGCATCACTATGGCTACACCTTC,CASRLGQGHHYGYTF
NA,TRBJ2-5,TRBV9,TRBD2,TGTGCCAGCAGCGCCTCCGGGACTACCCAAGAGACCCAGTACTTC,CASSASGTTQETQYF
large,TRBJ2-7,TRBV5-6,TRBD1,TGTGCCAGCAGCGCCGGGACAGGTGATTACTACGAGCAGTACTTC,CASSAGTGDYYEQYF
NA,TRBJ1-5,TRBV7-7,NA,TGTGCCAGCAGCTTCTTCAGGAATAGCAATCAGCCCCAGCATTTT,CASSFFRNSNQPQHF
NA,TRBJ2-1,TRBV28,TRBD1,TGTGCCAGCAGAGCCGGGACAGCCTCCTACAATGAGCAGTTCTTC,CASRAGTASYNEQFF
NA,TRBJ2-1,TRBV7-9,TRBD2,TGTGCCAGCAGCGCCGGACTAGCGGGGGGTATGGTTGAGCAGTTCTTC,CASSAGLAGGMVEQFF
NA,TRBJ1-6,TRBV18,NA,TGTGCCAGCTCACCAATTCCTAACAGGACTAATTCACCCCTCCACTTT,CASSPIPNRTNSPLHF
NA,TRBJ2-7,TRBV6-1,TRBD1,TGTGCCAGCAGTCTCACCGGGACAGGGGTCTACGAGCAGTACTTC,CASSLTGTGVYEQYF
few,TRBJ1-2,TRBV5-5,TRBD1,TGTGCCAGCAGCTTGGGACAGGGGGCTTATGGCTACACCTTC,CASSLGQGAYGYTF
NA,TRBJ2-5,TRBV7-2,TRBD2,TGTGCCAGCAGCTTAGTGGGACTAGCGGGCGGTGGGGAGACCCAGTACTTC,CASSLVGLAGGGETQYF
NA,TRBJ1-6,TRBV6-5,NA,TGTGCCAGCACGAGGGGGGGCCCACTTAATTCACCCCTCCACTTT,CASTRGGPLNSPLHF
NA,TRBJ1-1,TRBV28,NA,TGTGCCAGCAGTTTATCCCCCTCAGTGAACACTGAAGCTTTCTTT,CASSLSPSVNTEAFF
NA,TRBJ2-5,TRBV7-2,TRBD1,TGTGCCAGCAGCTTAGGGCCAGGGGGAACTCGAGAGCAGTACTTC,CASSLGPGGTREQYF
NA,TRBJ2-7,TRBV5-1,TRBD1,TGCGCCAGCAGCTGGACAGGGGGCGCGGGGAACTACGAGCAGTACTTC,CASSWTGGAGNYEQYF
NA,TRBJ1-2,TRBV27,TRBD1,TGTGCCAGCAGGACAGCACAGGGGGCGAAGGGCTACACCTTC,CASRTAQGAKGYTF